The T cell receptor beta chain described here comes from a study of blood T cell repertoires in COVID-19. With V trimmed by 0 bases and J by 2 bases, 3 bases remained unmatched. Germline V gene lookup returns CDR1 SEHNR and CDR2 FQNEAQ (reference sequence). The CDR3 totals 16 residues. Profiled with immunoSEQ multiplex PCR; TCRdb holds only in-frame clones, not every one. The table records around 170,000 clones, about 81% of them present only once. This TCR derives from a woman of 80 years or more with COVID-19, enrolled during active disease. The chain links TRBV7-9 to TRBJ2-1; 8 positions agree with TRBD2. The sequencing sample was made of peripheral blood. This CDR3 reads CASSLALAGTYNEQFF. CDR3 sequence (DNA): TGTGCCAGCAGCTTAGCCCTAGCGGGCACCTACAATGAGCAGTTCTTC. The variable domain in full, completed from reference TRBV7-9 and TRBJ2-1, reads DTGVSQNPRHKITKRGQNVTFRCDPISEHNRLYWYRQTLGQGPEFLTYFQNEAQLEKSRLLSDRFSAERPKGSFSTLEIQRTEQGDSAMYLCASSLALAGTYNEQFFGPGTRLTVL.